This T cell receptor (beta chain) originates from a study of technical replicates of blood from a few donors. Here immunoSEQ multiplex PCR was the method, and the copy in TCRdb shows in-frame clones only, minus some. Counted here are about 56,000 clones, over 85% occurring once; the ten biggest clones make up about 4%. CDR1 and CDR2 (germline): SGHNT, YYREEE (reference sequence). The CDR3 sequence is 13 residues long. V lost 4 bases to trimming and J lost 7 bases, with 14 bases between them. The sequence was collected from a human donor in good health. Some clones in this sample may be carry-over from other donors' samples. Material for sequencing was PBMCs. The chain employs TRBV5-4 and TRBJ1-2; D is unclear. CDR3 DNA sequence: TGTGCCAGCAGCCCCGGGGAGTTCTCTGGCTACACCTTC. Its protein product is CASSPGEFSGYTF.